This T cell receptor (beta chain) came from a study of T-cell memory formation after mild COVID-19 (dated by TCRdb to about 2021). For the study in its entirety: TCR sequence clusters from the two donors were largely donor specific. In a couple of donors, T-cell clones that expanded and contracted after mild COVID-19 were followed by sequencing TCRalpha and TCRbeta repertoires longitudinally. Two young, previously healthy adult volunteers, one female and one male, were included in the cohort. Broader findings and caveats from the paper: The second-wave clones that peaked on day 37 were not confirmed to be SARS-CoV-2 specific. From day 15 to 85, contracting clones showed balanced CD4/CD8 phenotypes, whereas a second wave of clones that expanded from day 15 to 37 leaned towards CD4+. Contracting CD4+ clones turned up mainly in the CM and EM memory subsets, whereas EMRA was where CD8+ clones were enriched. Some responding clones were found in pre-infection memory, which suggests that pre-existing cross-reactive memory T cells took part in the SARS-CoV-2 response. Only a couple of mild cases were covered in the study, and larger cohorts including severe cases with pre-infection samples were considered necessary.

This clonotype was counted between two and nine times. Its antigen remains unidentified. Within one base of it there is no much larger clone, and no base qualities were kept. The sequencing machine was an Illumina NovaSeq 6000. TCRalpha and TCRbeta cDNA libraries were constructed by 5'RACE with constant-segment primers, with sample barcodes and unique molecular identifiers being introduced. RNA was extracted from every sample with Trizol reagent. Libraries were amplified in two PCR steps, with a second sample barcode and Illumina TruSeq adapters added in the second step. Sequencing of the libraries was done on an Illumina NovaSeq, producing 2 x 150 bp paired-end reads. The published analysis was carried out like this. The reads were demultiplexed and collapsed into UMI-guided consensus sequences using migec v1.2.7. Using mixcr v2.1.11, UMI consensuses were aligned to TRA and TRB V and J templates and then assembled into clonotypes. Expanded or contracted clonotypes were those called significant by both edgeR and NoisET, with noise models trained on biological replicates. For edgeR calls, the thresholds were a false discovery rate-adjusted p below 0.01 and a log2 fold-change of 1. PCA with hierarchical clustering of max-normalized trajectories of the 1000 most abundant clonotypes was used as exploratory dynamics analysis. Separately sequenced CD4+ and CD8+ repertoires were used to assign a CD4 or CD8 phenotype to each responding clone. TCRdb's own reprocessing of the public reads used fastp at Q25 and MiXCR and kept productive beta chains. Every entry covers one CDR3 protein and lists the most common genes and DNA from its rows. The V and J calls here are based on TCRdb, not the publication. The sample table lists 350,000 to 500,000 distinct CDR3 sequences, under 20% of them with a count of one. The ten largest clones capture around a fifth of the sample.

CDR1 and CDR2 (SGHRS, YFSETQ) derive from the germline V gene. Reading from cysteine to phenylalanine, the CDR3 counts 13 amino acids. The kept DNA is CDR3 alone, 39 bases in frame from the first base. The germline ends are 4 bases apart after V is trimmed by 0 bases and J by 3 bases. Ficoll-Paque density gradient centrifugation was used to isolate PBMCs. The V gene is TRBV5-1 and the J gene is TRBJ1-5; the D gene cannot be named for sure. Sequencing was done on a sample of PBMCs or a T cell subset sorted from them (not recorded which). The sequence was collected from a man aged 18 to 35 who had mild COVID-19 (a few samples of this study predate the infection). The sample titles of this study are shuffled in the database, so cell type and time point are left out; the donor was told from shared clones. The CDR3 corresponds to CASSLELNQPQHF. The sequence in DNA is TGCGCCAGCAGCTTGGAACTCAATCAGCCCCAGCATTTT.